This TCR beta chain is drawn from a study of shared clonotypes between healthy human individuals. V was clipped by 4 bases and J by 7 bases; unmatched bases: 3. CDR1 LNHDA and CDR2 SQIVND come from the germline V gene (reference sequence). There are 14 residues in the CDR3. Study-wide results and limits: Compared with memory subsets, naive subsets generally had larger estimated richness.

Clones were read by immunoSEQ multiplex PCR, and TCRdb kept only the in-frame ones, dropping some. The sample has 2.3 million or so clones, 85% to 95% seen once. Of note for this clone: Its antigen is not known.

The sequence derives from a man aged 18-30 years in good health. Some clones in this sample may be carry-over from other donors' samples. The rearrangement joins TRBV19 to TRBJ2-1; 11 positions agree with TRBD2. Material for sequencing was naive CD4+ T cells from PBMCs. Subset described: CD45RA+ positively selected. The CDR3 coding sequence is TGTGCCAGTAGTAACCGGACTAGCGGGAATGAGCAGTTCTTC. This translates into CASSNRTSGNEQFF. Using reference TRBV19 and TRBJ2-1 for the parts outside the CDR3, the full variable domain is DGGITQSPKYLFRKEGQNVTLSCEQNLNHDAMYWYRQDPGQGLRLIYYSQIVNDFQKGDIAEGYSVSREKKESFPLTVTSAQKNPTAFYLCASSNRTSGNEQFFGPGTRLTVL.